The clone carrying this TCR beta chain was recorded at least ten times. Its cognate antigen is unknown. 5'RACE with constant-segment primers built TCRalpha and TCRbeta cDNA libraries with UMIs. MiXCR, run by TCRdb on the 5' RACE reads, gives a single entry per CDR3 protein. The table shows around 500,000 distinct CDR3 sequences, with 15% to 20% occurring only once. The data belong to a study of T-cell memory formation after mild COVID-19. Study-wide background: TCR clustering was largely donor specific. Notes on the study in general: Clones shrinking from day 15 to 85 showed even CD4/CD8 mixes; later expanders tilted CD4+.

The CDR3 sequence is 13 residues long. Germline CDR1 reads SGHRS; CDR2 reads YFSETQ. Trimming removed 0 bases at V and 4 bases at J, with 7 bases between. Sequencing was done on a sample of PBMCs or a T cell subset sorted from them (not recorded which). The clonotype originates from an adult woman who had mild COVID-19 (a few samples of this study predate the infection). Cell type and time point are not known. The chain links TRBV5-1 to TRBJ1-1, with unresolved D. The CDR3 bases are TGCGCCAGCAGCTTGGCCGCGGGCACTGAAGCTTTCTTT. It codes for CASSLAAGTEAFF.